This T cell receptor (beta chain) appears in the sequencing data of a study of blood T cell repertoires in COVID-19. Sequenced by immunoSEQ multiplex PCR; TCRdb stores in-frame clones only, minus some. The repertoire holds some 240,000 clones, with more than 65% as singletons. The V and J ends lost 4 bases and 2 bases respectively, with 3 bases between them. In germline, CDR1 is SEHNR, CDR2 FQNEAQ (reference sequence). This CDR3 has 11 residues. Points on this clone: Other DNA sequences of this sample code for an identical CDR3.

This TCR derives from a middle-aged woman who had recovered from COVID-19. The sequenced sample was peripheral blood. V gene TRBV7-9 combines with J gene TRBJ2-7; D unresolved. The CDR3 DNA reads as TGTGCCAGCAGCTCTACCTACGAGCAGTACTTC. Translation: CASSSTYEQYF.